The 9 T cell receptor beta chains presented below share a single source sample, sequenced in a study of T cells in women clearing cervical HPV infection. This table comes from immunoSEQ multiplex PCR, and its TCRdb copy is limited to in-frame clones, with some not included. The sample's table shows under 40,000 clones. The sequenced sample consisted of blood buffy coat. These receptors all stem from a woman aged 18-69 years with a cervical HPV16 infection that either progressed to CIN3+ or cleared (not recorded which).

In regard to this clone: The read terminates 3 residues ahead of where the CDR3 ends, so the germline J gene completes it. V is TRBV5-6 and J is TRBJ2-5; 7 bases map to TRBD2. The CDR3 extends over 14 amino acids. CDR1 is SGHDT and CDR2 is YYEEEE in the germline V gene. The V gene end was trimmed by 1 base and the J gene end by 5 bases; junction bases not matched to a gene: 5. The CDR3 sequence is CASSLFGLGETQYF. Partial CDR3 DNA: TGTGCCAGCAGCTTGTTCGGACTAGGGGAGACC. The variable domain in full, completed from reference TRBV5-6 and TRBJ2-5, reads DAGVTQSPTHLIKTRGQQVTLRCSPKSGHDTVSWYQQALGQGPQFIFQYYEEEERQRGNFPDRFSGHQFPNYSSELNVNALLLGDSALYLCASSLFGLGETQYFGPGTRLLVL.

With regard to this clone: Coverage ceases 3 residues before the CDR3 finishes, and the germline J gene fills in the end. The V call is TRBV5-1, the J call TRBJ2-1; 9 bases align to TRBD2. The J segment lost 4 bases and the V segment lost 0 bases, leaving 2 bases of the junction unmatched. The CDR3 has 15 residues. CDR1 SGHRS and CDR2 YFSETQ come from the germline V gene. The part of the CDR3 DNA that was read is TGCGCCAGCAGCTTGGCGGCGGGGGGGTACAATGAG. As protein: CASSLAAGGYNE. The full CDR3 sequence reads CASSLAAGGYNEQFF.

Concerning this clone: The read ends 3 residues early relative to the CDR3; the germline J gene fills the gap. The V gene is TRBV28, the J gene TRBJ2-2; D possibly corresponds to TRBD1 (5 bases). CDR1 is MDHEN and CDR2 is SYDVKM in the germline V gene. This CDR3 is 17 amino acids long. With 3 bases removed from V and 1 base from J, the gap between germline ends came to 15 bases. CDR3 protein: CASSLAEHGQNTGELFF. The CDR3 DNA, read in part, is TGTGCCAGCAGTTTGGCGGAACACGGACAGAACACCGGGGAG. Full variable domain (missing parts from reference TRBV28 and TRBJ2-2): DVKVTQSSRYLVKRTGEKVFLECVQDMDHENMFWYRQDPGLGLRLIYFSYDVKMKEKGDIPEGYSVSREKKERFSLILESASTNQTSMYLCASSLAEHGQNTGELFFGEGSRLTVL.

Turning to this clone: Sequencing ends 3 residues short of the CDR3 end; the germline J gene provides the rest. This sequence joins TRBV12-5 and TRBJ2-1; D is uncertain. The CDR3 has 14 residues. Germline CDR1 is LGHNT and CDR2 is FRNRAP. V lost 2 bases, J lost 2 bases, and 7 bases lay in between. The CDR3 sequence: CASGLTPPYNEQFF. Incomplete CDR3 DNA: TGTGCTAGTGGTTTGACACCCCCCTACAATGAG.

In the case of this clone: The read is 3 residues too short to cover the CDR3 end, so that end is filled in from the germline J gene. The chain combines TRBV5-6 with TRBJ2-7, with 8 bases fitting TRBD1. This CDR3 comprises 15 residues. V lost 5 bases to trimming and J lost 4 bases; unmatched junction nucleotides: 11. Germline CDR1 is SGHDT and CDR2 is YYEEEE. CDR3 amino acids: CASRRTGTGGYEQYF. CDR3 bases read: TGTGCCAGCAGACGTACCGGGACAGGTGGGTACGAG.

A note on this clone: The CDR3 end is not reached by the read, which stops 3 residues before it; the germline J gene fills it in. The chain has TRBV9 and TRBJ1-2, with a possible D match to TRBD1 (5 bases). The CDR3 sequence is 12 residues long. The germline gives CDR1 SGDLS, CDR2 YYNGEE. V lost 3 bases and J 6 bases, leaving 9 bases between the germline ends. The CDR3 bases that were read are TGTGCCAGCAGCGCAGGGTGGGATGGC. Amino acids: CASSAGWDG. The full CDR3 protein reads CASSAGWDGYTF.

The CDR3 DNA, read in part, is TGTGCCAGCAGCGGGGTAGCGGGGCCTGGCACAGATACG. Protein sequence: CASSGVAGPGTDT. The full-length CDR3 reads as CASSGVAGPGTDTQYF. V usage is TRBV5-4 and J usage is TRBJ2-3; 8 bases fit TRBD2. The DNA ends 3 residues before the CDR3 does, and the rest of the CDR3 is filled in from the germline J gene. There are 16 residues in the CDR3. With V trimmed by 4 bases and J by 1 base, 8 bases remained unmatched. Germline-derived CDR1 and CDR2 are SGHNT and YYREEE (reference sequence).

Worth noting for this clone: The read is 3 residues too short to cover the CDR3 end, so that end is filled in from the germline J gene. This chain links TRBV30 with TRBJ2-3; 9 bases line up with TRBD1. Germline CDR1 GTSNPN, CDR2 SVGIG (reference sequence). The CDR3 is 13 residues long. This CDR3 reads CAAGQGDVETQYF. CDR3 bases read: TGTGCCGCGGGACAGGGAGACGTAGAGACG.

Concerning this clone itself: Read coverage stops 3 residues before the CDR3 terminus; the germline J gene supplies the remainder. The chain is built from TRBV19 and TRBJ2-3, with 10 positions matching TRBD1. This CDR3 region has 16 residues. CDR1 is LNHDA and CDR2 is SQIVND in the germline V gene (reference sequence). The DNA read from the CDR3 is TGTGCCAGTAGTGTCTACGCGGGACAGGGGCTAGAGACG. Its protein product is CASSVYAGQGLET. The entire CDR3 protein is CASSVYAGQGLETQYF. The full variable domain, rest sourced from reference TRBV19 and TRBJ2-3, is DGGITQSPKYLFRKEGQNVTLSCEQNLNHDAMYWYRQDPGQGLRLIYYSQIVNDFQKGDIAEGYSVSREKKESFPLTVTSAQKNPTAFYLCASSVYAGQGLETQYFGPGTRLTVL.